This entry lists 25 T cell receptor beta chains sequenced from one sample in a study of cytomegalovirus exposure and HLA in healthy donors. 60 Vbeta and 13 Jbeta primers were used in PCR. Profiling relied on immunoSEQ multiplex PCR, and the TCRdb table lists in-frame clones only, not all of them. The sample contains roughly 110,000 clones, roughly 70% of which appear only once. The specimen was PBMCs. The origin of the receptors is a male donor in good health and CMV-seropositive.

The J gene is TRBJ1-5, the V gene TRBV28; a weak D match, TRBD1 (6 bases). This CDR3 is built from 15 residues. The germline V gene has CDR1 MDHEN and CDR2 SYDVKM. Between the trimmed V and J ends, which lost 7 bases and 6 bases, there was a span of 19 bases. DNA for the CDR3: TGTGCCAGCACCCCGAGGATACAGGGTGGTCAGCCCCAGCATTTT. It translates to CASTPRIQGGQPQHF.

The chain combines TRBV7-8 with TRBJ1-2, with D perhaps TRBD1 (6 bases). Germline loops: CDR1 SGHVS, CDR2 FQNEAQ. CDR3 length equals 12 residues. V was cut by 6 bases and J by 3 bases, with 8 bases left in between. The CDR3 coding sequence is TGTGCCAGCAGAAACAGGGACTATGGCTACACCTTC. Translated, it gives CASRNRDYGYTF.

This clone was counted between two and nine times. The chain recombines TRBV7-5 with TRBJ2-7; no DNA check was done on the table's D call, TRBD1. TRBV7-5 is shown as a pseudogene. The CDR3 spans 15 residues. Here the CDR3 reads CARSKRDRDSYEQYF. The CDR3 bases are TGTGCCAGAAGCAAACGGGACAGGGACTCCTACGAGCAGTACTTC.

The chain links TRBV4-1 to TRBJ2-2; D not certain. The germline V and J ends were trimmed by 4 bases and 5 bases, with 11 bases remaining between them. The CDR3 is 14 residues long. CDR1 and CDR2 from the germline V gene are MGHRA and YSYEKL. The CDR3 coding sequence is TGCGCCAGCAGCCGAGACCCGGGTACCGGGGAGCTGTTTTTT. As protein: CASSRDPGTGELFF.

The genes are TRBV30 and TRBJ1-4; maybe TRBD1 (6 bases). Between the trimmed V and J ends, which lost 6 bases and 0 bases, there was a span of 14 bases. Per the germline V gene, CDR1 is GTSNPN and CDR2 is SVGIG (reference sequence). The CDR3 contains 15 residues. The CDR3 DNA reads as TGTGCCTGTGGGGGCTTATACGCAACTAATGAAAAACTGTTTTTT. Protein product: CACGGLYATNEKLFF.

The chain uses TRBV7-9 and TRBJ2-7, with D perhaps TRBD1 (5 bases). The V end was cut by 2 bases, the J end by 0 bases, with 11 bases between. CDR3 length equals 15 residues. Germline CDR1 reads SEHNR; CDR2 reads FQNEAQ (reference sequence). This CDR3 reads CASSLKDRSSYEQYF. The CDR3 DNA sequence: TGTGCCAGCAGCTTAAAAGACAGAAGCTCCTACGAGCAGTACTTC. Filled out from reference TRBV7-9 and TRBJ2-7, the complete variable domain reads DTGVSQNPRHKITKRGQNVTFRCDPISEHNRLYWYRQTLGQGPEFLTYFQNEAQLEKSRLLSDRFSAERPKGSFSTLEIQRTEQGDSAMYLCASSLKDRSSYEQYFGPGTRLTVT.

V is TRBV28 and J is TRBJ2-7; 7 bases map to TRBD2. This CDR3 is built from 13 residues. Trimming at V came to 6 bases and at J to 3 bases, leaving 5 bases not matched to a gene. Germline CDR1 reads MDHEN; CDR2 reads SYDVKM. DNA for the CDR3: TGTGCCAGCAGGAAAGCGGGACTCTACGAGCAGTACTTC. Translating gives CASRKAGLYEQYF.

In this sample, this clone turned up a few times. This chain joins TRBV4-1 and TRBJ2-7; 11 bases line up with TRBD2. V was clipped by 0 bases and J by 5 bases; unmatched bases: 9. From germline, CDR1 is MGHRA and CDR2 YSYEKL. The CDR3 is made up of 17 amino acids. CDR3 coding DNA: TGCGCCAGCAGCCAAGAGATCCTGCCTAGCGGGAGGAACGAGCAGTACTTC. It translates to CASSQEILPSGRNEQYF.

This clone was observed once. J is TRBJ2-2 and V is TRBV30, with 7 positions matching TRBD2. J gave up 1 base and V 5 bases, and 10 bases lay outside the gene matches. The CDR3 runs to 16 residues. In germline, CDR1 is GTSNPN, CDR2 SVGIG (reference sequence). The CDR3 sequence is CAWGRGLSVNTGELFF. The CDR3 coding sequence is TGTGCCTGGGGGAGGGGCCTAAGCGTGAACACCGGGGAGCTGTTTTTT.

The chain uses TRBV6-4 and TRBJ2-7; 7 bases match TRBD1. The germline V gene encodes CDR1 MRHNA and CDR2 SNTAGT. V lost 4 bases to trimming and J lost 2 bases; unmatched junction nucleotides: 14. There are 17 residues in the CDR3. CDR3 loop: CASSAPLTGTATYEQYF. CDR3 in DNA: TGTGCCAGCAGTGCCCCTTTGACAGGGACAGCTACCTACGAGCAGTACTTC.

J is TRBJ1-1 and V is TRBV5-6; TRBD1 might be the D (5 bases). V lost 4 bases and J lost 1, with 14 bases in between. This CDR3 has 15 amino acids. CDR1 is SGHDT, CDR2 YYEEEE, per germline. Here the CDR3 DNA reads TGTGCCAGCAGCGGGAGGGGCGCGGGGAACACTGAAGCTTTCTTT. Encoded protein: CASSGRGAGNTEAFF.

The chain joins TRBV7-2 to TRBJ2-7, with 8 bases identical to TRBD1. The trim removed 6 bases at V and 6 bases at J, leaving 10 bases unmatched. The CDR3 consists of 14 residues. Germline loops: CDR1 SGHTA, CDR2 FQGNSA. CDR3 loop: CASRPRTGLVEQYF. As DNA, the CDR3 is TGTGCCAGCAGACCAAGGACAGGGTTGGTCGAGCAGTACTTC.

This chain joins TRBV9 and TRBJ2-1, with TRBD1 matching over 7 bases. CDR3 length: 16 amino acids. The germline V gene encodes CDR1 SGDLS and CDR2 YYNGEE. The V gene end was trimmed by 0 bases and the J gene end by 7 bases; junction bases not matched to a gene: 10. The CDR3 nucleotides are TGTGCCAGCAGCGTAGCCCAGACGACAGGGAAAAATGAGCAGTTCTTC. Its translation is CASSVAQTTGKNEQFF.

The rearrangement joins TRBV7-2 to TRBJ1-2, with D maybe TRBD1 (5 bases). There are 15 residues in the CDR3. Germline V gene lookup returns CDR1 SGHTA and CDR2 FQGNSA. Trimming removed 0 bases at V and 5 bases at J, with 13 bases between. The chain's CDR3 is CASSLAAVGGYGYTF. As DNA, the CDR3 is TGTGCCAGCAGCTTAGCGGCCGTCGGGGGATATGGCTACACCTTC.

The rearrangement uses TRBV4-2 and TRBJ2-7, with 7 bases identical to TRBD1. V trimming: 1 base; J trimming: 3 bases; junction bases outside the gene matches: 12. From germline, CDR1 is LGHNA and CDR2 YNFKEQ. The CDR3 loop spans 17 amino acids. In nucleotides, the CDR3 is TGTGCCAGCAGCCAAGTTGTAGGACAGGCATCTTTCTACGAGCAGTACTTC. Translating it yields CASSQVVGQASFYEQYF.

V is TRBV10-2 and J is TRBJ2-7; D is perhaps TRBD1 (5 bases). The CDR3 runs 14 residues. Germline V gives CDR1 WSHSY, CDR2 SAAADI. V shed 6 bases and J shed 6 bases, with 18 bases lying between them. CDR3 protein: CASRSQGAEAEQYF. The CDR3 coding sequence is TGCGCCAGCAGATCCCAAGGGGCTGAGGCCGAGCAGTACTTC.

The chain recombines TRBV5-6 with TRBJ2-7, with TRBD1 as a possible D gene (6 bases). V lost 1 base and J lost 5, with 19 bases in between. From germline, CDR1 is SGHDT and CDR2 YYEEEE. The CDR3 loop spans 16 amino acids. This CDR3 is CASSLSFRGLGDEQYF. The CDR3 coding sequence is TGTGCCAGCAGCTTGTCCTTCAGGGGTTTAGGGGACGAGCAGTACTTC. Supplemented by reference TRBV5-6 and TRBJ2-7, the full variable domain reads DAGVTQSPTHLIKTRGQQVTLRCSPKSGHDTVSWYQQALGQGPQFIFQYYEEEERQRGNFPDRFSGHQFPNYSSELNVNALLLGDSALYLCASSLSFRGLGDEQYFGPGTRLTVT.

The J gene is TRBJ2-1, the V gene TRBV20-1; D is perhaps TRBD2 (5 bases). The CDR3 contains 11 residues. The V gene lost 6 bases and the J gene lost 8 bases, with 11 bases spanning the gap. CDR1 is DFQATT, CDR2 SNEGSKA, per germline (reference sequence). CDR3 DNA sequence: TGCAGTGCGGAACCCGGGGATGAGCAGTTCTTC. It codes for CSAEPGDEQFF.

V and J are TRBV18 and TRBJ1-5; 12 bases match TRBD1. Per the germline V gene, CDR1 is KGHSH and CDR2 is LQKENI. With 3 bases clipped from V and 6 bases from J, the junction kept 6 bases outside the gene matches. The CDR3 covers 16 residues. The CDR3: CASSPAGTGGSQPQHF. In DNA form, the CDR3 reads TGTGCCAGCTCACCGGCCGGGACAGGGGGCTCTCAGCCCCAGCATTTT.

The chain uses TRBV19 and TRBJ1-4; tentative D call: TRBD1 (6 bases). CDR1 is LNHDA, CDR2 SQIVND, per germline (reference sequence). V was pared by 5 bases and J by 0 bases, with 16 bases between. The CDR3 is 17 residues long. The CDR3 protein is CASSRTAWGSTNEKLFF. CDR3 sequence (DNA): TGTGCCAGTAGTCGGACAGCTTGGGGATCAACTAATGAAAAACTGTTTTTT.

The CDR3 bases are TGTGCCATCAGGGGGACAGGCGCGGGGGGGCCCTACAATGAGCAGTTCTTC. Residues: CAIRGTGAGGPYNEQFF. The chain is built from TRBV10-3 and TRBJ2-1; possibly TRBD2 for D (9 bases). Trimming removed 6 bases at V and 2 bases at J, with 20 bases between. Germline V gene lookup returns CDR1 ENHRY and CDR2 SYGVKD. The CDR3 runs 17 residues.

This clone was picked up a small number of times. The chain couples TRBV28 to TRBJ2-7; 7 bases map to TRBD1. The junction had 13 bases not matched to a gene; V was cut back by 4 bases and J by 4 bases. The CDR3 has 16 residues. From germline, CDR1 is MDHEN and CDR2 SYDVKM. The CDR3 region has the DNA TGTGCCAGCAGTTCACCCGACCGGGACAGATCTTACGAGCAGTACTTC. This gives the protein CASSSPDRDRSYEQYF.

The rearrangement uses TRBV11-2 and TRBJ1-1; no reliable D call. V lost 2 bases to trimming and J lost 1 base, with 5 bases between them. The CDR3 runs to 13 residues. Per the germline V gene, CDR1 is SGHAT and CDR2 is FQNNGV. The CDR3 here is CASSLRANTEAFF. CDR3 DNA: TGTGCCAGCAGCTTAAGAGCGAACACTGAAGCTTTCTTT. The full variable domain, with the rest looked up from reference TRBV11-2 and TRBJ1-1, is EAGVAQSPRYKIIEKRQSVAFWCNPISGHATLYWYQQILGQGPKLLIQFQNNGVVDDSQLPKDRFSAERLKGVDSTLKIQPAKLEDSAVYLCASSLRANTEAFFGQGTRLTVV.

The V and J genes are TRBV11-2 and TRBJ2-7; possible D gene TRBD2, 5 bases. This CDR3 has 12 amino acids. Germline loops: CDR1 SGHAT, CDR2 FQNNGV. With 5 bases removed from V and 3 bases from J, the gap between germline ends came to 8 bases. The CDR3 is CASSIGDYEQYF. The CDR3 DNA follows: TGTGCCAGCAGCATCGGGGACTACGAGCAGTACTTC.

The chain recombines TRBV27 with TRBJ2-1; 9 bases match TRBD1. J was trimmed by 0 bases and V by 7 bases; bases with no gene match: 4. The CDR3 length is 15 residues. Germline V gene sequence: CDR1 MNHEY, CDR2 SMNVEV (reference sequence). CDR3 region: CASTYRGPSYNEQFF. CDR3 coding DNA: TGTGCCAGCACCTACAGGGGGCCCTCCTACAATGAGCAGTTCTTC.